Shown below are 23 T cell receptor beta chains from a single sample sequenced in a study of beta chain features in type 1 diabetes. The authors reverse transcribed all of the isolated RNA, so sequencing captured expressed TCRB transcripts. Measured with immunoSEQ multiplex PCR; TCRdb has only the in-frame clones, and not every one. The profile shows fewer than 350,000 clones, roughly 8% of them singletons. The specimen sequenced was central memory CD4+ T cells from blood. The receptors here all came from a woman aged 18-30 years in good health.

The J gene is TRBJ2-2, the V gene TRBV9, with 8 nucleotides matching TRBD1. CDR3 length: 15 amino acids. The junction had 4 bases not matched to a gene; V was cut back by 1 base and J by 5 bases. The V gene's germline CDR1 is SGDLS and CDR2 YYNGEE. The CDR3 sequence: CASSVYTGGTGELFF. CDR3 coding DNA: TGTGCCAGCAGCGTATATACAGGGGGTACCGGGGAGCTGTTTTTT.

This clone was detected a few times. The chain carries TRBV18 and TRBJ1-1; a possible D gene is TRBD1 (6 bases). The germline CDR1 and CDR2 sequences are KGHSH and LQKENI. The CDR3 has 15 amino acids. V was shortened by 7 bases and J by 3 bases, with 18 bases between the two germline ends. CDR3: CASLRAAGAYTEAFF. CDR3 sequence (DNA): TGTGCCAGCTTACGAGCAGCAGGGGCCTACACTGAAGCTTTCTTT.

V and J are TRBV28 and TRBJ2-1; TRBD1 matches 7 bases. CDR3 size: 15 residues. Germline V gene sequence: CDR1 MDHEN, CDR2 SYDVKM. J was trimmed by 3 bases and V by 5 bases; bases with no gene match: 7. The CDR3 protein is CASSGQGVGYNEQFF. In nucleotides, the CDR3 is TGTGCCAGCAGTGGGCAGGGGGTTGGCTACAATGAGCAGTTCTTC.

Comment on this clone: In the same sample, other DNA sequences code for this CDR3. The gene calls are TRBV5-1 and TRBJ2-4; D tentatively fits TRBD1 or TRBD2 (5 bases each). The germline V gene encodes CDR1 SGHRS and CDR2 YFSETQ. The CDR3 runs 14 residues. Trimming removed 4 bases at V and 7 bases at J, with 15 bases between. CDR3 residues: CASSPRQGENIQYF. The CDR3 DNA sequence: TGCGCCAGCAGCCCGCGGCAGGGAGAGAACATTCAGTACTTC. Based on the CDR3 plus reference TRBV5-1 and TRBJ2-4, the full variable domain is KAGVTQTPRYLIKTRGQQVTLSCSPISGHRSVSWYQQTPGQGLQFLFEYFSETQRNKGNFPGRFSGRQFSNSRSEMNVSTLELGDSALYLCASSPRQGENIQYFGAGTRLSVL.

This clone was observed at least ten times. The same CDR3 also results from other DNA sequences found in this sample. This sequence joins TRBV10-3 and TRBJ2-5, with D uncertain. V gave up 2 bases and J gave up 2 bases, with 0 bases separating them. Germline values: CDR1 ENHRY, CDR2 SYGVKD. The CDR3 consists of 11 residues. DNA for the CDR3: TGTGCCATCAGTGAGCAAGAGACCCAGTACTTC. Translation: CAISEQETQYF.

The J gene is TRBJ2-7, the V gene TRBV5-1, with a possible D match to TRBD1 (6 bases). The CDR3 consists of 15 residues. V was cut by 2 bases and J by 0 bases, with 12 bases left in between. Germline V gene data show CDR1 as SGHRS and CDR2 as YFSETQ. CDR3 sequence: CASSLQGYGSYEQYF. The CDR3 nucleotides are TGCGCCAGCAGCTTACAGGGTTACGGCTCCTACGAGCAGTACTTC.

This clone was detected only a few times. The rearrangement links TRBV2 to TRBJ2-2, with TRBD2 matching 7 bases. With 8 bases clipped from V and 2 bases from J, the junction kept 5 bases outside the gene matches. Per the germline V gene, CDR1 is SNHLY and CDR2 is FYNNEI. The length of the CDR3 is 14 residues. This chain's CDR3 is CASVGGSNTGELFF. The CDR3, as DNA: TGTGCCAGCGTCGGGGGGTCAAACACCGGGGAGCTGTTTTTT.

The chain uses TRBV4-1 and TRBJ1-1, with no clear D. Trimming stripped 2 bases from V and 1 base from J, with 11 bases between. This CDR3 region has 15 residues. Per germline, CDR1 MGHRA and CDR2 YSYEKL. CDR3 amino acids: CASSQPWQPNTEAFF. CDR3 nucleotide sequence: TGCGCCAGCAGCCAACCATGGCAGCCGAACACTGAAGCTTTCTTT.

V gene TRBV7-8 combines with J gene TRBJ1-2, with D perhaps matching TRBD1 (5 bases). The CDR3 is 14 residues long. V was pared by 0 bases and J by 3 bases, with 8 bases between. Germline loops: CDR1 SGHVS, CDR2 FQNEAQ. The CDR3 sequence is CASSLAGRDYGYTF. CDR3 sequence (DNA): TGTGCCAGCAGCTTAGCTGGCAGGGACTATGGCTACACCTTC.

This clone was seen a handful of times. The chain joins TRBV5-8 to TRBJ1-2, with 8 bases lining up with TRBD1. Germline loops: CDR1 SGHTS, CDR2 YDEGEE. CDR3 size: 14 residues. Trimming at V came to 2 bases and at J to 8 bases, leaving 8 bases not matched to a gene. CDR3 bases: TGTGCCAGCAGCTTCCATGGACAGGGTGCCGGCTACACCTTC. Its protein product is CASSFHGQGAGYTF. Based on the CDR3 plus reference TRBV5-8 and TRBJ1-2, the full variable domain is EAGVTQSPTHLIKTRGQQATLRCSPISGHTSVYWYQQALGLGLQFLLWYDEGEERNRGNFPPRFSGRQFPNYSSELNVNALELEDSALYLCASSFHGQGAGYTFGSGTRLTVV.

This clone has more than one count but fewer than ten. The CDR3 loop is CAMRDRGGLNTEAFF. CDR3 bases: TGTGCCATGCGGGACAGAGGAGGGTTGAACACTGAAGCTTTCTTT. This sequence joins TRBV6-5 and TRBJ1-1; 7 bases map to TRBD1. Germline-derived CDR1 and CDR2 are MNHEY and SVGAGI. J was trimmed by 0 bases and V by 10 bases; bases with no gene match: 11. The length of the CDR3 is 15 residues.

This clone has a count of ten or more. This rearrangement joins TRBV7-2 to TRBJ2-7, with no clear D. V dropped 2 bases and J dropped 4 bases, with 12 bases sitting between them. The CDR3 loop spans 14 amino acids. Germline CDR1 and CDR2: SGHTA and FQGNSA. The CDR3 protein is CASSLSPGIYEQYF. DNA for the CDR3: TGTGCCAGCAGCTTATCTCCAGGAATATACGAGCAGTACTTC.

The chain recombines TRBV4-2 with TRBJ2-1; 7 bases are shared with TRBD2. V lost 1 base and J lost 9; bases outside the gene matches: 9. The germline gives CDR1 LGHNA, CDR2 YNFKEQ. CDR3 length: 15 residues. The CDR3 region is CASSQGVATSAEQFF. CDR3 bases: TGTGCCAGCAGCCAAGGAGTCGCCACTAGCGCTGAGCAGTTCTTC.

The rearrangement joins TRBV5-4 to TRBJ2-3; D gene unclear. Trimming removed 2 bases at V and 2 bases at J, with 6 bases between. CDR3 size: 13 residues. Germline assignment: CDR1 SGHNT and CDR2 YYREEE (reference sequence). The CDR3 region is CASSLDNTDTQYF. The CDR3 DNA sequence: TGTGCCAGCAGCTTAGATAACACAGATACGCAGTATTTT.

This clone was seen a handful of times. The chain has TRBV14 and TRBJ1-1; D ambiguous. Germline lookup yields CDR1 SGHDN and CDR2 FVKESK. CDR3 size: 17 residues. The germline V and J ends were trimmed by 2 bases and 3 bases, with 19 bases remaining between them. CDR3: CASSQFLFPGRDTEAFF. CDR3 in DNA: TGTGCCAGCAGCCAATTTCTCTTCCCGGGCCGCGACACTGAAGCTTTCTTT.

CDR3 in DNA: TGTGCCAGCAGGAAGGACAGCTACAATGAGCAGTTCTTC. Translated, it gives CASRKDSYNEQFF. The chain couples TRBV6-1 to TRBJ2-1, with D possibly being TRBD1 (6 bases). The CDR3 consists of 13 residues. V was shortened by 6 bases and J by 3 bases, with 9 bases between the two germline ends. Germline V gives CDR1 MNHNS, CDR2 SASEGT.

The chain is built from TRBV2 and TRBJ2-1; 9 bases line up with TRBD2. This CDR3 spans 14 amino acids. V lost 6 bases and J lost 7; bases outside the gene matches: 7. CDR1 and CDR2 from the germline V gene are SNHLY and FYNNEI. CDR3 coding DNA: TGTGCCAGCAGGAGGGCTAGCGGGGAGAATGAGCAGTTCTTC. Protein: CASRRASGENEQFF.

The rearrangement joins TRBV7-2 to TRBJ2-1, with 7 bases aligning to TRBD1. The CDR3 extends over 15 amino acids. Unmatched junction bases numbered 7, after V lost 4 bases and J lost 4 bases. In germline, CDR1 is SGHTA, CDR2 FQGNSA. The CDR3 nucleotides are TGTGCCAGCAGCTCGTCCGGGACAGATTACAATGAGCAGTTCTTC. Its translation: CASSSSGTDYNEQFF. Variable domain in full (rest from reference TRBV7-2 and TRBJ2-1): GAGVSQSPSNKVTEKGKDVELRCDPISGHTALYWYRQSLGQGLEFLIYFQGNSAPDKSGLPSDRFSAERTGGSVSTLTIQRTQQEDSAVYLCASSSSGTDYNEQFFGPGTRLTVL.

V gene TRBV5-1 combines with J gene TRBJ2-3; D not certain. This CDR3 comprises 12 residues. V dropped 6 bases and J dropped 6 bases, with 11 bases sitting between them. Germline values: CDR1 SGHRS, CDR2 YFSETQ. CDR3 sequence (DNA): TGCGCCAGCACTGAGCCTGGGGATACGCAGTATTTT. Residues: CASTEPGDTQYF.

The rearrangement joins TRBV28 to TRBJ2-5; D ambiguous. Germline V gives CDR1 MDHEN, CDR2 SYDVKM. The V gene lost 8 bases and the J gene lost 1 base, with 5 bases spanning the gap. The CDR3 sequence is 11 residues long. The CDR3 here is CASHSQETQYF. DNA of the CDR3: TGTGCCAGCCACAGCCAAGAGACCCAGTACTTC.

The CDR3 protein is CASSPFGGLGKNIQYF. CDR3 DNA: TGTGCCAGCAGCCCGTTCGGGGGGCTTGGCAAAAACATTCAGTACTTC. This chain uses TRBV7-2 with TRBJ2-4, with a tentative D call TRBD2 (7 bases). Germline CDR1 and CDR2: SGHTA and FQGNSA. The V gene lost 5 bases and the J gene lost 3 bases, with 17 bases spanning the gap. This CDR3 is built from 16 residues.

This clone was detected a few times. The chain combines TRBV2 with TRBJ1-6; no definite D call. The CDR3 extends over 14 amino acids. V lost 11 bases and J lost 7, with 18 bases in between. Germline V CDR1 and CDR2: SNHLY, FYNNEI. The CDR3 DNA is TGTGCCTCAAGGAAGACATCGGTAAATTCACCCCTCCACTTT. It yields the protein CASRKTSVNSPLHF.

The sample holds a few counts of this clone. The rearrangement joins TRBV7-6 to TRBJ2-5; 14 nucleotides match TRBD2. The germline V gene encodes CDR1 SGHVS and CDR2 FNYEAQ. The CDR3 covers 17 residues. J was trimmed by 4 bases and V by 7 bases; bases with no gene match: 11. The CDR3 sequence: CASTLGLAGEVGETQYF. DNA for the CDR3: TGTGCCAGCACCCTGGGACTAGCGGGAGAGGTGGGAGAGACCCAGTACTTC.